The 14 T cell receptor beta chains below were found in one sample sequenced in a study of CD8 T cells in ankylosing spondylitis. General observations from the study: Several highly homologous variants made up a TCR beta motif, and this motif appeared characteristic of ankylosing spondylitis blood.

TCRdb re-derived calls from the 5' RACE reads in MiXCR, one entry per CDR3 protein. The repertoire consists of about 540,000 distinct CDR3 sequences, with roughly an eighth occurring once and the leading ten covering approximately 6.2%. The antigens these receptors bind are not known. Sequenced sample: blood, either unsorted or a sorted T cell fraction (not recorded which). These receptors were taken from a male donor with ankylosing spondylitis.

This CDR3 reads CATVTGGYAEAFF. CDR3 nucleotides: TGTGCCACCGTGACAGGGGGCTACGCTGAAGCTTTCTTT. The chain has TRBV11-2 and TRBJ1-1, with TRBD1 matching 10 bases. The CDR3 covers 13 residues. Germline V gives CDR1 SGHAT, CDR2 FQNNGV. V lost 10 bases to trimming and J lost 6 bases; unmatched junction nucleotides: 8.

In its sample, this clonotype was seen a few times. The CDR3 spells CASSEDRGQRPNSPLHF. CDR3 sequence (DNA): TGTGCCAGCAGTGAAGATAGGGGCCAGCGCCCTAATTCACCCCTCCACTTT. This rearrangement joins TRBV6-1 to TRBJ1-6; tentative D call: TRBD1 (5 bases). Between the trimmed V and J ends, which lost 1 base and 6 bases, there was a span of 16 bases. Germline CDR1 MNHNS, CDR2 SASEGT. The CDR3 extends over 17 amino acids.

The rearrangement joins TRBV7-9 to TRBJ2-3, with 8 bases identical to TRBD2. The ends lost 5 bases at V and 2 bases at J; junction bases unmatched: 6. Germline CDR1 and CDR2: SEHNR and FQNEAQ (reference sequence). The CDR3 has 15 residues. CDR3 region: CASSPGGKDTDTQYF. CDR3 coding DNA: TGTGCCAGCAGCCCGGGGGGGAAAGACACAGATACGCAGTATTTT. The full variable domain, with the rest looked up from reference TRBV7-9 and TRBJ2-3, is DTGVSQNPRHKITKRGQNVTFRCDPISEHNRLYWYRQTLGQGPEFLTYFQNEAQLEKSRLLSDRFSAERPKGSFSTLEIQRTEQGDSAMYLCASSPGGKDTDTQYFGPGTRLTVL.

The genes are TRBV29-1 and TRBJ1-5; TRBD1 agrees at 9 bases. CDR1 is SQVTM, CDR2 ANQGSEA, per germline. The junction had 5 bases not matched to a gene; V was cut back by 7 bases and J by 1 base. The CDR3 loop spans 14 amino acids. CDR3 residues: CSAQTGGSNQPQHF. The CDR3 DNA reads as TGCAGCGCTCAGACAGGGGGGAGCAATCAGCCCCAGCATTTT.

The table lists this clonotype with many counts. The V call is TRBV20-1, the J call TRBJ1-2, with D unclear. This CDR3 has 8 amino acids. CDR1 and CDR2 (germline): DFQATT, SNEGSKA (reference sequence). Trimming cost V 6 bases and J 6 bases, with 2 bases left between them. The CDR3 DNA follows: TGCAGTGCGAATGGCTACACCTTC. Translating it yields CSANGYTF.

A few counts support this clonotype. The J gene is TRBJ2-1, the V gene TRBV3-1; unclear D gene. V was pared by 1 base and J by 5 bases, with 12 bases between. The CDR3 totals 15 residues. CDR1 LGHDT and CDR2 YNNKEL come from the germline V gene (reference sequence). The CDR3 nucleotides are TGTGCCAGCAGCCAAGGAGTATATGACAACAATGAGCAGTTCTTC. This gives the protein CASSQGVYDNNEQFF.

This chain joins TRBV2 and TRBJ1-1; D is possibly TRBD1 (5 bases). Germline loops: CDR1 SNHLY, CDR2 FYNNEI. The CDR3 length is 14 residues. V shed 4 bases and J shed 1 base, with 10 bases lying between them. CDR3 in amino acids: CASSGETENTEAFF. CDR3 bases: TGTGCCAGCAGTGGAGAGACAGAGAACACTGAAGCTTTCTTT.

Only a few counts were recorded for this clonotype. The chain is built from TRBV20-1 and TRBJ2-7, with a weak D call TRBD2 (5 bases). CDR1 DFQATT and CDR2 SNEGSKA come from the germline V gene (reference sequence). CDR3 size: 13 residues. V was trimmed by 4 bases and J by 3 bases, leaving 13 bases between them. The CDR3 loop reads CSAMTTTIYEQYF. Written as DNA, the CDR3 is TGCAGTGCTATGACTACGACCATCTACGAGCAGTACTTC.

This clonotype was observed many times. CDR3 residues: CASSTNRGSEAFF. CDR3 nucleotides: TGTGCCAGCAGTACCAATCGGGGATCTGAAGCTTTCTTT. The V and J genes are TRBV27 and TRBJ1-1; D remains unclear. CDR1 and CDR2 (germline): MNHEY, SMNVEV (reference sequence). The CDR3 is made up of 13 amino acids. V was cut by 5 bases and J by 6 bases, with 13 bases left in between.

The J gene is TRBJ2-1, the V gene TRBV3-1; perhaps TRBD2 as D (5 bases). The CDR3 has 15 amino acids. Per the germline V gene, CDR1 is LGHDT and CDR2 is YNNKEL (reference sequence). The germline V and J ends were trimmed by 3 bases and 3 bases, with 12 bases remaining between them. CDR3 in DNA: TGTGCCAGCAGCCACAGCGGAAAGTACTACAATGAGCAGTTCTTC. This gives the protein CASSHSGKYYNEQFF.

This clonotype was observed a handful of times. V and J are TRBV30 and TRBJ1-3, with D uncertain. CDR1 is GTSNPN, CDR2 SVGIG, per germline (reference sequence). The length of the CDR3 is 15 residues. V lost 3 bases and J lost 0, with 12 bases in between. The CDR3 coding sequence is TGTGCCTGGAGAAGAAAAGCCAGCTCTGGAAACACCATATATTTT. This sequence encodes CAWRRKASSGNTIYF.

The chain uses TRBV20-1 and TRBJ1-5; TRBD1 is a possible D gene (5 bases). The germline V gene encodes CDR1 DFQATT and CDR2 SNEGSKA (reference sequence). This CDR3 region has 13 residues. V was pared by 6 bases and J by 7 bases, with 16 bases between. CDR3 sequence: CSAHDGGGQPQHF. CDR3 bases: TGCAGTGCCCACGACGGGGGAGGACAGCCCCAGCATTTT.

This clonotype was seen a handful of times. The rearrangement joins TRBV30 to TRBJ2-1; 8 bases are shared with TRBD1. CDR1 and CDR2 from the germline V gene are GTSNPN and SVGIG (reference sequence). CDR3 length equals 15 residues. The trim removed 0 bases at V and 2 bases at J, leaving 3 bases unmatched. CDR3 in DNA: TGTGCCTGGAGTGTAGTACAGGGGGCCTACAATGAGCAGTTCTTC. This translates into CAWSVVQGAYNEQFF. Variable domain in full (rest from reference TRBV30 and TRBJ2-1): SQTIHQWPATLVQPVGSPLSLECTVEGTSNPNLYWYRQAAGRGLQLLFYSVGIGQISSEVPQNLSASRPQDRQFILSSKKLLLSDSGFYLCAWSVVQGAYNEQFFGPGTRLTVL.

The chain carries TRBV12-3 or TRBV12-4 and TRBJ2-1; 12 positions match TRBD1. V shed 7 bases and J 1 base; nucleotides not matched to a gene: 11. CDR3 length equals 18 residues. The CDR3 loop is CASTNRDRGLWSYNEQFF. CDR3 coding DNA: TGTGCCAGCACCAACCGGGACAGGGGGCTTTGGTCCTACAATGAGCAGTTCTTC.